This TCR beta chain was recorded in a study of shared clonotypes between healthy human individuals. Overall study results and limits: Larger estimated richness was generally seen in naive subsets than in memory subsets. Sequencing depth was predicted to influence how clonotypes are shared among donors. Relative to clonotypes present in all four donors, those not shared had lower generation probabilities.

This clone has a handful of counts. Its antigen is as yet unknown. The CDR3 contains 16 residues. The germline V gene encodes CDR1 SGHAT and CDR2 FQNNGV. The V end was cut by 5 bases, the J end by 1 base, with 15 bases between. Under the authors' procedure: Quality scores were absent from the junction-only immunoSEQ sequences, so filtering differed. TCRdb's table, derived via immunoSEQ multiplex PCR, lists solely in-frame clones and lacks some. Clone size and the V and J calls come from that table; the DNA yielded D and trimming. This sample has roughly 2.5 million clones, with around nine tenths found just once.

Sequenced input: naive CD4+ T cells sorted from blood. The sample's subset: CD45RA+ positively selected. The V and J genes are TRBV11-2 and TRBJ1-5; tentatively, D is TRBD1 (5 bases). The TCR sequence derives from a man aged 18-30 years in good health. In DNA form, the CDR3 reads TGTGCCAGCAGCCCTGGGGGAGGGGACAGCAATCAGCCCCAGCATTTT. Translation gives CASSPGGGDSNQPQHF.